This TCR beta chain comes out of a study of cytomegalovirus exposure and HLA in healthy donors. Broader study findings: In a later analysis, TCR beta V- and J-gene trimming was associated with a missense DCLRE1C variant.

Turning to this clone: Antigen specificity is unknown.

There are 16 residues in the CDR3. CDR1 is MNHEY and CDR2 is SMNVEV in the germline V gene (reference sequence). Losses at the gene ends were 2 bases for V and 2 bases for J; bases not matched to a gene: 8. Both 60 Vbeta primers and 13 Jbeta primers went into the PCR. Sequenced by immunoSEQ multiplex PCR; TCRdb stores in-frame clones only, minus some. This table has over 150,000 clones, about three quarters appearing once. Sequencing was performed on PBMCs. This TCR derives from a woman aged 40 to 50 in good health and CMV-seronegative. This chain connects TRBV27 to TRBJ2-7; 8 nucleotides match TRBD1. The CDR3 sequence is CASSLRQAGQAYEQYF. CDR3 bases: TGTGCCAGCAGTTTAAGACAGGCGGGACAGGCCTACGAGCAGTACTTC.